Below are 32 T cell receptor beta chains sequenced from a single sample in a study of T cell responses to AZD1222 COVID-19 vaccine. Method: immunoSEQ multiplex PCR; TCRdb's copy keeps in-frame clones and lacks some. The repertoire holds 130,000 or so clones, with over 90% as singletons. This sample comprised peripheral blood, obtained on day 0 of AZD1222 vaccination. The receptor set was obtained from an adult in good health.

V and J are TRBV4-3 and TRBJ2-3, with a possible D match to TRBD2 (6 bases). V lost 0 bases and J lost 6, with 13 bases in between. CDR3 size: 15 residues. Looked up from germline, CDR1 is LGHNA and CDR2 is YSLEER. CDR3 in DNA: TGCGCCAGCAGCCAAGAAGGCGGGGTAGTGGATACGCAGTATTTT. This translates into CASSQEGGVVDTQYF.

The CDR3 DNA is TGTGCCAGCAGCTTTAGGGGTTTGAACACTGAAGCTTTCTTT. Its translation: CASSFRGLNTEAFF. The chain carries TRBV11-2 and TRBJ1-1; a possible D gene is TRBD1 (5 bases). The germline V gene has CDR1 SGHAT and CDR2 FQNNGV. With 3 bases removed from V and 0 bases from J, the gap between germline ends came to 8 bases. This CDR3 region has 14 residues.

V is TRBV9 and J is TRBJ1-5; no firm D call. This CDR3 contains 13 residues. Germline CDR1 and CDR2: SGDLS and YYNGEE. The V end was cut by 1 base, the J end by 3 bases, with 5 bases between. The CDR3 nucleotides are TGTGCCAGCAGCGTACACACCAATCAGCCCCAGCATTTT. As protein: CASSVHTNQPQHF. Using reference TRBV9 and TRBJ1-5 for the parts outside the CDR3, the full variable domain is DSGVTQTPKHLITATGQRVTLRCSPRSGDLSVYWYQQSLDQGLQFLIQYYNGEERAKGNILERFSAQQFPDLHSELNLSSLELGDSALYFCASSVHTNQPQHFGDGTRLSIL.

This clone appeared many times. V gene TRBV28 combines with J gene TRBJ1-1; D call uncertain. V lost 1 base and J 1 base, leaving 4 bases between the germline ends. The CDR3 is 13 amino acids. The V gene's germline CDR1 is MDHEN and CDR2 SYDVKM. The DNA of the CDR3 is TGTGCCAGCAGTTTATACAGGAACACTGAAGCTTTCTTT. This translates into CASSLYRNTEAFF.

This sequence joins TRBV30 and TRBJ2-5; TRBD2 matches at 7 bases. After removal of 0 bases from V and 5 bases from J, the junction contained 9 bases not matched to a gene. CDR3 length: 15 residues. Germline-derived CDR1 and CDR2 are GTSNPN and SVGIG (reference sequence). CDR3 in amino acids: CAWSVAGIKTETQYF. CDR3 coding DNA: TGTGCCTGGAGTGTAGCGGGGATAAAGACTGAGACCCAGTACTTC.

This chain connects TRBV13 to TRBJ2-4; D possibly corresponds to TRBD1 (6 bases). The length of the CDR3 is 14 residues. Trimming left V 5 bases short and J 7 bases short, with 15 bases between. CDR1 PRHDT and CDR2 FYEKMQ come from the germline V gene (reference sequence). The CDR3 nucleotides read TGTGCCAGCAGCCAGGCGGCAGGGGCGAACATTCAGTACTTC. Amino acid sequence: CASSQAAGANIQYF.

J is TRBJ1-6 and V is TRBV6-4; D uncertain. CDR1 and CDR2 from the germline V gene are MRHNA and SNTAGT. CDR3 length: 15 amino acids. V lost 3 bases to trimming and J lost 7 bases, with 13 bases between them. The CDR3 region is CASSEEGRANSPLHF. In nucleotides, the CDR3 is TGTGCCAGCAGTGAAGAGGGCAGAGCCAATTCACCCCTCCACTTT.

This clone was detected only a few times. The V call is TRBV7-2, the J call TRBJ2-7; tentative D call: TRBD1 (5 bases). There are 13 residues in the CDR3. Germline V gives CDR1 SGHTA, CDR2 FQGNSA. Trimming shortened V by 5 bases and J by 3 bases, and 11 bases separated the two germline ends. As DNA, the CDR3 is TGTGCCAGCAGCCCTGGACACTACTACGAGCAGTACTTC. Its translation: CASSPGHYYEQYF.

The rearrangement joins TRBV6-2 or TRBV6-3 to TRBJ2-2; D uncertain. CDR3 length: 15 amino acids. CDR1 and CDR2 (germline): MNHEY, SVGEGT. V lost 3 bases to trimming and J lost 3 bases, with 11 bases between them. The CDR3: CASSYGALDTGELFF. The CDR3 bases are TGTGCCAGCAGTTATGGTGCCCTGGACACCGGGGAGCTGTTTTTT.

The rearrangement joins TRBV7-3 to TRBJ2-1; D is unresolved. CDR3 size: 14 residues. In germline, CDR1 is SGHTA, CDR2 FQGTGA. With 7 bases removed from V and 5 bases from J, the gap between germline ends came to 15 bases. CDR3 in amino acids: CASKENRPDNEQFF. CDR3 DNA: TGTGCCAGCAAGGAAAATAGGCCAGACAATGAGCAGTTCTTC. Together with reference TRBV7-3 and TRBJ2-1, the CDR3 gives the full variable domain: GAGVSQTPSNKVTEKGKYVELRCDPISGHTALYWYRQSLGQGPEFLIYFQGTGAADDSGLPNDRFFAVRPEGSVSTLKIQRTERGDSAVYLCASKENRPDNEQFFGPGTRLTVL.

The chain uses TRBV18 and TRBJ1-2; 9 nucleotides match TRBD1. Trimming removed 2 bases from V and 8 bases from J; junction bases left unmatched: 3. The CDR3 is 13 amino acids. From germline, CDR1 is KGHSH and CDR2 LQKENI. The CDR3 reads CASSPGTGIGYTF. The CDR3, as DNA: TGTGCCAGCTCACCAGGGACAGGGATCGGCTACACCTTC. The complete variable domain, with remaining parts taken from reference TRBV18 and TRBJ1-2, reads NAGVMQNPRHLVRRRGQEARLRCSPMKGHSHVYWYRQLPEEGLKFMVYLQKENIIDESGMPKERFSAEFPKEGPSILRIQQVVRGDSAAYFCASSPGTGIGYTFGSGTRLTVV.

The V call is TRBV4-3, the J call TRBJ1-2, with D perhaps matching TRBD1 (5 bases). The V end was cut by 1 base, the J end by 5 bases, with 17 bases between. The CDR3 length is 16 residues. From germline, CDR1 is LGHNA and CDR2 YSLEER. The DNA of the CDR3 is TGCGCCAGCAGCCAAGTTCCGCTTTGGGGGGATTATGGCTACACCTTC. This sequence encodes CASSQVPLWGDYGYTF.

The chain recombines TRBV11-3 with TRBJ2-7, with 8 bases that match TRBD1. Germline values: CDR1 SGHNT, CDR2 YENEEA. This CDR3 comprises 14 residues. Trimming cost V 5 bases and J 5 bases; bases outside gene matches: 8. Here the CDR3 reads CASSKRTGGDEQYF. CDR3 sequence (DNA): TGTGCCAGCAGCAAACGTACAGGGGGAGACGAGCAGTACTTC. The variable domain in full, with the rest retrieved from reference TRBV11-3 and TRBJ2-7, is EAGVVQSPRYKIIEKKQPVAFWCNPISGHNTLYWYLQNLGQGPELLIRYENEEAVDDSQLPKDRFSAERLKGVDSTLKIQPAELGDSAVYLCASSKRTGGDEQYFGPGTRLTVT.

J is TRBJ2-1 and V is TRBV7-6; D possibly corresponds to TRBD2 (5 bases). Trimming took off 7 bases at V and 9 bases at J, with 22 bases between the two ends. Germline V gene data show CDR1 as SGHVS and CDR2 as FNYEAQ. The length of the CDR3 is 15 residues. The chain's CDR3 is CASTLPGEIVREQFF. CDR3 DNA sequence: TGTGCCAGCACCCTACCCGGGGAAATCGTGCGTGAGCAGTTCTTC.

Comment on this clone: One end of the junction does not line up with germline, which may come from a read error. The chain is built from TRBV7-7 and TRBJ2-7; 8 bases map to TRBD1. Looked up from germline, CDR1 is SSHAT and CDR2 is FNYEAQ (reference sequence). There are 16 residues in the CDR3. CDR3 nucleotides: TGTGCTAGCAGCTTAGGGGTTGGACAGGGATCCTACGAGCAGTACTTC. It translates to CASSLGVGQGSYEQYF.

V gene TRBV7-3 combines with J gene TRBJ2-3; possibly TRBD1 or TRBD2 for D (6 bases each). In germline, CDR1 is SGHTA, CDR2 FQGTGA. V lost 4 bases, J lost 2 bases, and 13 bases lay in between. This CDR3 comprises 15 residues. CDR3 region: CASSYVGGPTDTQYF. In DNA form, the CDR3 reads TGTGCCAGCAGCTATGTCGGGGGCCCCACAGATACGCAGTATTTT. The full variable domain, rest sourced from reference TRBV7-3 and TRBJ2-3, is GAGVSQTPSNKVTEKGKYVELRCDPISGHTALYWYRQSLGQGPEFLIYFQGTGAADDSGLPNDRFFAVRPEGSVSTLKIQRTERGDSAVYLCASSYVGGPTDTQYFGPGTRLTVL.

J is TRBJ1-5 and V is TRBV4-3; D is possibly TRBD1 (5 bases). This CDR3 spans 16 amino acids. V was pared by 3 bases and J by 4 bases, with 16 bases between. Germline V gene data show CDR1 as LGHNA and CDR2 as YSLEER. The CDR3 DNA is TGCGCCAGCAGCCAGGGCTCCCCAGGGCCAAATCAGCCCCAGCATTTT. Protein product: CASSQGSPGPNQPQHF.

The V call is TRBV28, the J call TRBJ2-5; maybe TRBD1 (5 bases). CDR1 is MDHEN, CDR2 SYDVKM, per germline. Trimming left V 3 bases short and J 1 base short, with 9 bases between. This CDR3 spans 14 amino acids. Here the CDR3 reads CASSFSGPQETQYF. Written as DNA, the CDR3 is TGTGCCAGCAGTTTCTCAGGGCCCCAAGAGACCCAGTACTTC.

J is TRBJ1-2 and V is TRBV10-3; D perhaps matches TRBD1 (6 bases). This CDR3 is built from 13 residues. Germline V CDR1 and CDR2: ENHRY, SYGVKD. The V gene lost 10 bases and the J gene lost 2 bases, with 14 bases spanning the gap. As DNA, the CDR3 is TGTGCCACCTCAGGGGACTCCAACTATGGCTACACCTTC. Protein sequence: CATSGDSNYGYTF.

The V call is TRBV2, the J call TRBJ1-5, with a tentative D call TRBD1 (5 bases). The CDR3 spans 13 residues. Trimming took 4 bases from V and 4 from J, leaving 8 bases between them. The germline CDR1 and CDR2 sequences are SNHLY and FYNNEI. In DNA, the CDR3 is TGTGCCAGCAGTGTACCAGGGAATCAGCCCCAGCATTTT. Translation gives CASSVPGNQPQHF.

A few counts support this clone. The V call is TRBV7-7, the J call TRBJ1-3, with 7 positions matching TRBD1. The CDR3 contains 17 residues. V was clipped by 6 bases and J by 0 bases; unmatched bases: 11. Per the germline V gene, CDR1 is SSHAT and CDR2 is FNYEAQ (reference sequence). Here the CDR3 reads CASSQAPDRSSGNTIYF. The CDR3 bases are TGTGCCAGCAGTCAAGCCCCGGACAGGAGCTCTGGAAACACCATATATTTT.

This rearrangement joins TRBV6-6 to TRBJ1-1; 11 bases map to TRBD1. The CDR3 consists of 17 residues. V shed 5 bases and J 4 bases; nucleotides not matched to a gene: 12. Germline values: CDR1 MNHNY, CDR2 SVGAGI (reference sequence). CDR3 nucleotides: TGTGCCAGCAGTCAAAAGGGACAGGGGGTTTTCGGCACTGAAGCTTTCTTT. Translating it yields CASSQKGQGVFGTEAFF.

This clone has just one count. This rearrangement joins TRBV4-3 to TRBJ2-3, with 7 nucleotides matching TRBD1. Germline CDR1 is LGHNA and CDR2 is YSLEER. This CDR3 spans 15 amino acids. V was pared by 1 base and J by 3 bases, with 4 bases of the junction left unmatched. This chain's CDR3 is CASSQGRDRTDTQYF. The CDR3 DNA reads TGCGCCAGCAGCCAAGGACGGGACAGAACAGATACGCAGTATTTT.

The V gene is TRBV11-2, the J gene TRBJ2-7; weak D call: TRBD2 (6 bases). CDR3 length equals 16 residues. Looked up from germline, CDR1 is SGHAT and CDR2 is FQNNGV. Trimming stripped 1 base from V and 4 bases from J, with 17 bases between. Here the CDR3 reads CASSLVLGGRLYEQYF. As DNA, the CDR3 is TGTGCCAGCAGCTTAGTGCTGGGAGGTCGTCTGTACGAGCAGTACTTC.

The rearrangement joins TRBV7-8 to TRBJ1-1; no clear D gene. CDR1 is SGHVS and CDR2 is FQNEAQ in the germline V gene. This CDR3 has 14 amino acids. With 1 base removed from V and 1 base from J, the gap between germline ends came to 7 bases. CDR3 sequence (DNA): TGTGCCAGCAGCTTAGAGACACCGAACACTGAAGCTTTCTTT. Protein product: CASSLETPNTEAFF.

This clone is medium-sized by share. The chain joins TRBV5-6 to TRBJ2-7; TRBD1 aligns across 9 bases. Looked up from germline, CDR1 is SGHDT and CDR2 is YYEEEE. This CDR3 spans 16 amino acids. The V and J ends lost 0 bases and 1 base, in that order; junction bases with no gene match: 5. The CDR3 region is CASSLVGDRESYEQYF. CDR3 nucleotide sequence: TGTGCCAGCAGCTTGGTGGGGGACAGGGAATCCTACGAGCAGTACTTC.

The chain is built from TRBV20-1 and TRBJ2-3; TRBD1 matches at 10 bases. CDR3 length: 14 amino acids. With 3 bases clipped from V and 5 bases from J, the junction kept 5 bases outside the gene matches. Germline V gene sequence: CDR1 DFQATT, CDR2 SNEGSKA (reference sequence). Written as DNA, the CDR3 is TGCAGTGCTAGTTGGGGACAGGGGAAAGATACGCAGTATTTT. Its translation is CSASWGQGKDTQYF.

This clone came up once. The chain combines TRBV27 with TRBJ2-7; TRBD2 aligns across 8 bases. The CDR3 spans 17 residues. Germline V gene lookup returns CDR1 MNHEY and CDR2 SMNVEV (reference sequence). After removal of 5 bases from V and 2 bases from J, the junction contained 14 bases not matched to a gene. The CDR3 loop reads CASSPKSPGTSAYEQYF. In DNA, the CDR3 is TGTGCCAGCAGTCCGAAGTCCCCCGGGACTAGTGCCTACGAGCAGTACTTC.

This clone was counted a few times. The chain joins TRBV5-1 to TRBJ1-1; 7 bases line up with TRBD1. There are 17 residues in the CDR3. Germline loops: CDR1 SGHRS, CDR2 YFSETQ. V was clipped by 1 base and J by 3 bases; unmatched bases: 12. The CDR3 sequence: CASSLYPTGLSDTEAFF. CDR3 coding DNA: TGCGCCAGCAGCTTGTACCCGACAGGGCTGAGTGACACTGAAGCTTTCTTT. Full variable domain (missing parts from reference TRBV5-1 and TRBJ1-1): KAGVTQTPRYLIKTRGQQVTLSCSPISGHRSVSWYQQTPGQGLQFLFEYFSETQRNKGNFPGRFSGRQFSNSRSEMNVSTLELGDSALYLCASSLYPTGLSDTEAFFGQGTRLTVV.

The V call is TRBV11-3, the J call TRBJ2-7, with D possibly matching TRBD1 (6 bases). The V and J ends lost 5 bases and 5 bases respectively, with 10 bases between them. Germline-derived CDR1 and CDR2 are SGHNT and YENEEA. The length of the CDR3 is 12 residues. CDR3 bases: TGTGCCAGCAGCCAAGGGGGTCACGAGCAGTACTTC. Residues: CASSQGGHEQYF.

This rearrangement joins TRBV6-2 or TRBV6-3 to TRBJ2-5, with unresolved D. With 6 bases removed from V and 4 bases from J, the gap between germline ends came to 6 bases. The CDR3 sequence is 11 residues long. Per germline, CDR1 MNHEY and CDR2 SVGEGT. This CDR3 reads CASSRRETQYF. CDR3 in DNA: TGTGCCAGCAGCCGCAGAGAGACCCAGTACTTC.

V gene TRBV29-1 combines with J gene TRBJ2-7; 7 nucleotides align to TRBD1. This CDR3 has 12 amino acids. V was pared by 7 bases and J by 2 bases, with 5 bases of the junction left unmatched. Germline V gene lookup returns CDR1 SQVTM and CDR2 ANQGSEA. The CDR3 sequence: CSGYRGPYEQYF. CDR3 DNA sequence: TGCAGCGGCTACAGGGGTCCCTACGAGCAGTACTTC.